The clone carrying this T cell receptor beta chain has at least ten counts. The antigen remains unidentified. The length of the CDR3 is 15 residues. V gave up 4 bases and J gave up 5 bases; unmatched junction bases: 10. Germline loops: CDR1 SGHAT, CDR2 FQNNGV. These data belong to a study of T cells in Graves' hyperthyroidism and ophthalmopathy. Study-wide results and limits: A model using 13 V-J features told ophthalmopathy apart from stable hyperthyroidism.

Over 18 months, lack of ophthalmopathy progression marked Graves' hyperthyroidism as stable. RNA transcripts yielded amplified TCR beta CDR3 regions. A first-round RT-PCR of the TCR CDR3 used the HTBI primer set. TCRdb fed the multiplex PCR reads into MiXCR, producing one record per CDR3 protein. The sample holds 480,000 or so distinct CDR3 sequences; around 14% are singletons and the top ten take 15% to 20%. Specimen: blood. The rearrangement joins TRBV11-2 to TRBJ2-5, with 7 bases aligning to TRBD2. This sequence originates from a woman aged 18-29 years with Graves' hyperthyroidism. The CDR3 reads CASSYPGGSRETQYF. The CDR3 coding sequence is TGTGCCAGCAGCTACCCTGGCGGGAGTAGGGAGACCCAGTACTTC.